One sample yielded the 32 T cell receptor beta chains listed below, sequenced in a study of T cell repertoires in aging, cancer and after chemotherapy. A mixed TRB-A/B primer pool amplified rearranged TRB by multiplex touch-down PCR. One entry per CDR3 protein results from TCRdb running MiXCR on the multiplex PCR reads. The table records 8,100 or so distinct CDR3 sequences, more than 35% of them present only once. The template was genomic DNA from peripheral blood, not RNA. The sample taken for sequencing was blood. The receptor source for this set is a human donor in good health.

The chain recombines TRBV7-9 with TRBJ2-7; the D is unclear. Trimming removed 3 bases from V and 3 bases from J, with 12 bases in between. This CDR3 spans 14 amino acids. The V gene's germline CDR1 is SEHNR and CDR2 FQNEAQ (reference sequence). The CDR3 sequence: CASSFGKNLYEQYF. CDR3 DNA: TGTGCCAGCAGCTTTGGCAAGAACCTCTACGAGCAGTACTTC. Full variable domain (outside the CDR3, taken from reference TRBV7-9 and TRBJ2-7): DTGVSQNPRHKITKRGQNVTFRCDPISEHNRLYWYRQTLGQGPEFLTYFQNEAQLEKSRLLSDRFSAERPKGSFSTLEIQRTEQGDSAMYLCASSFGKNLYEQYFGPGTRLTVT.

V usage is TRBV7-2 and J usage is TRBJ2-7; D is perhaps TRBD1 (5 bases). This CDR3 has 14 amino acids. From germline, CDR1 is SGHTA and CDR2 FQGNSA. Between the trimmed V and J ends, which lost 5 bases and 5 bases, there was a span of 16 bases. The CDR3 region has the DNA TGTGCCAGCAGCATCATTTCAGGGTCCCACGAGCAGTACTTC. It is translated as CASSIISGSHEQYF.

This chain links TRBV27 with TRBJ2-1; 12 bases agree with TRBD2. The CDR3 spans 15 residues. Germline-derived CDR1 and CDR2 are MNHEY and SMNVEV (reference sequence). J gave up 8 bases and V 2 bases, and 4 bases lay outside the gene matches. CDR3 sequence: CASSLRLAGVDEQFF. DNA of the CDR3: TGTGCCAGCAGTTTACGACTAGCGGGAGTCGATGAGCAGTTCTTC.

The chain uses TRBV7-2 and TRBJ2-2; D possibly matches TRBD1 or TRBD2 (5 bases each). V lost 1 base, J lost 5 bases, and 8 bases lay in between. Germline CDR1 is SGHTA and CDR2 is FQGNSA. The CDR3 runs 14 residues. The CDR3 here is CASSLVGETGELFF. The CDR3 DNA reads TGTGCCAGCAGCTTAGTGGGGGAGACCGGGGAGCTGTTTTTT.

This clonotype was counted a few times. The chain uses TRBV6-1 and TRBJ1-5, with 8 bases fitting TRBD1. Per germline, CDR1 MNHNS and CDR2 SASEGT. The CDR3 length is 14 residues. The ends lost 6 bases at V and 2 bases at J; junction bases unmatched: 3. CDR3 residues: CASSAQGGNQPQHF. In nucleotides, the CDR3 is TGTGCCAGCAGCGCACAGGGGGGCAATCAGCCCCAGCATTTT.

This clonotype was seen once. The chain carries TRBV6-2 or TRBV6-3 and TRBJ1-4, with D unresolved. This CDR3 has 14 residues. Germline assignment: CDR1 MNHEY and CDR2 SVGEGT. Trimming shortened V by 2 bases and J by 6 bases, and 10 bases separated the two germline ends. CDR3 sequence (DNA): TGTGCCAGCAGTTACACTGGGGTGGATGAAAAACTGTTTTTT. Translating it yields CASSYTGVDEKLFF.

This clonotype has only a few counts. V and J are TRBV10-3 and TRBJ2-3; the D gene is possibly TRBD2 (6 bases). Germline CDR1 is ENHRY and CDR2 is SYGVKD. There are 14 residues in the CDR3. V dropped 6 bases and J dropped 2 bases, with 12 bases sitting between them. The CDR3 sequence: CAIRRRGLTDTQYF. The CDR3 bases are TGTGCCATCAGGCGGCGGGGACTCACAGATACGCAGTATTTT.

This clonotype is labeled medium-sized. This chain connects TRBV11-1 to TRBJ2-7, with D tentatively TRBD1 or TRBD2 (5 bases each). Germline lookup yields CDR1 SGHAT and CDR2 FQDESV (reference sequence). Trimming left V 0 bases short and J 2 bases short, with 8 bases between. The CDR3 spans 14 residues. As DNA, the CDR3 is TGTGCCAGCAGCTTAGCCAGGGAGACCTACGAGCAGTACTTC. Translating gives CASSLARETYEQYF. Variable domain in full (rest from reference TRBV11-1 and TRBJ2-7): EAEVAQSPRYKITEKSQAVAFWCDPISGHATLYWYRQILGQGPELLVQFQDESVVDDSQLPKDRFSAERLKGVDSTLKIQPAELGDSAMYLCASSLARETYEQYFGPGTRLTVT.

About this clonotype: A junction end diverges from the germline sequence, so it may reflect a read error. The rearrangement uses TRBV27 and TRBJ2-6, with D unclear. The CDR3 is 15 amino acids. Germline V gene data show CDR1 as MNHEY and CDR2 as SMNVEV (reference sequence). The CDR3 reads CASSSTGSGANVLTF. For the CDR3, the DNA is TGTGCCAGCAGTTCGACGGGCTCTGGTGCCAACGTCCTGACTTTC.

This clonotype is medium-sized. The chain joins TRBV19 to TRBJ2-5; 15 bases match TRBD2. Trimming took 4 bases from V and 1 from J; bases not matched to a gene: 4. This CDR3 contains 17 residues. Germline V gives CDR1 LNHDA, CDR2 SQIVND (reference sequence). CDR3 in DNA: TGTGCCAGTAGTAGGGGACTAGCGGGGGGAACCCAAGAGACCCAGTACTTC. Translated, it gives CASSRGLAGGTQETQYF. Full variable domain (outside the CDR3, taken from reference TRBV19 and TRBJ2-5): DGGITQSPKYLFRKEGQNVTLSCEQNLNHDAMYWYRQDPGQGLRLIYYSQIVNDFQKGDIAEGYSVSREKKESFPLTVTSAQKNPTAFYLCASSRGLAGGTQETQYFGPGTRLLVL.

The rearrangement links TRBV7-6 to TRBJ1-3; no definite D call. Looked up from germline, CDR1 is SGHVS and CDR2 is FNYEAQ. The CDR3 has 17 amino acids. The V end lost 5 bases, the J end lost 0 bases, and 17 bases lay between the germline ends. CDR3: CASSHLISVYSGNTIYF. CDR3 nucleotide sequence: TGTGCCAGCAGCCACCTAATAAGTGTGTACTCTGGAAACACCATATATTTT.

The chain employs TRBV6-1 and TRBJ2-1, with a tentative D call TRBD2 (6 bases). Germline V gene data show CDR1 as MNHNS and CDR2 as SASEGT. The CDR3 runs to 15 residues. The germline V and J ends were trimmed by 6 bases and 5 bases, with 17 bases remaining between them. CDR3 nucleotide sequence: TGTGCCAGCAGGGGGGGTCTAGCTATCCACAATGAGCAGTTCTTC. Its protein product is CASRGGLAIHNEQFF.

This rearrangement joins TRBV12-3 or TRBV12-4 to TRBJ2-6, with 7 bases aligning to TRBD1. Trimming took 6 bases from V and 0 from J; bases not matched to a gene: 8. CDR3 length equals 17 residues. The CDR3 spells CASRERTGASGANVLTF. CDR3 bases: TGTGCCAGCAGAGAAAGAACAGGGGCCTCTGGGGCCAACGTCCTGACTTTC.

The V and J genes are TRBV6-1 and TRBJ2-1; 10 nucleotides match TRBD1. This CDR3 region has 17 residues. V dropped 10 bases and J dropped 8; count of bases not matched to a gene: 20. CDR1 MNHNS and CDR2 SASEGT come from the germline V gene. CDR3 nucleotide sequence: TGTGCCATCAGCGACCCAGCCGGGACAGGGGAAACAGATGAGCAGTTCTTC. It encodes CAISDPAGTGETDEQFF.

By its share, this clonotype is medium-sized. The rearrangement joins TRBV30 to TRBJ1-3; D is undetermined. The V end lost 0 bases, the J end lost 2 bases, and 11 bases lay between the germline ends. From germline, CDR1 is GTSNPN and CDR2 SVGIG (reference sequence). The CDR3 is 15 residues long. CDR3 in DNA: TGTGCCTGGAGTGTACGGGGAGGGCCTGGAAACACCATATATTTT. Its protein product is CAWSVRGGPGNTIYF.

This chain's CDR3 is CASSSSGGTDTQYF. CDR3 DNA sequence: TGTGCCAGCAGTTCTAGCGGGGGCACAGATACGCAGTATTTT. The genes are TRBV6-4 and TRBJ2-3, with TRBD2 matching over 9 bases. Germline CDR1 and CDR2: MRHNA and SNTAGT. Trimming cost V 5 bases and J 1 base; bases outside gene matches: 1. The CDR3 spans 14 residues.

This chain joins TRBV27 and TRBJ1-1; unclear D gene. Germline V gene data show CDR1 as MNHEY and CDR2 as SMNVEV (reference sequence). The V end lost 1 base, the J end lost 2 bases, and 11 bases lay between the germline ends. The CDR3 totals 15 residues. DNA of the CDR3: TGTGCCAGCAGTTTATACGGGAAGCCTAACACTGAAGCTTTCTTT. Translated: CASSLYGKPNTEAFF.

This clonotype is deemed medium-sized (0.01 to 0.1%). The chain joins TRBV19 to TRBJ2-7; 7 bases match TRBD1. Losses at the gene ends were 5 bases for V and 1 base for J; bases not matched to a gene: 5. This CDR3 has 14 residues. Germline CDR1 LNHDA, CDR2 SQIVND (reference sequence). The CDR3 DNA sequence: TGTGCCAGTAGTCCACGACAGGGTTCCTACGAGCAGTACTTC. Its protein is CASSPRQGSYEQYF.

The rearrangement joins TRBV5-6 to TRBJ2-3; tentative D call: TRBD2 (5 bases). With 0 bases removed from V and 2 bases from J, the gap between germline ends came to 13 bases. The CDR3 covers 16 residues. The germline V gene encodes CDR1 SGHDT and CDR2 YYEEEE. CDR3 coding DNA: TGTGCCAGCAGCTTGGTAGTAGCGTTCCCCACAGATACGCAGTATTTT. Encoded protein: CASSLVVAFPTDTQYF.

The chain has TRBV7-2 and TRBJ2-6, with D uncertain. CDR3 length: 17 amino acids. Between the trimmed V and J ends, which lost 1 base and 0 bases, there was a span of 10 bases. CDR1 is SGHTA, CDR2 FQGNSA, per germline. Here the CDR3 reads CASSLGPPSSGANVLTF. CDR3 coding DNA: TGTGCCAGCAGCTTAGGTCCTCCAAGCTCTGGGGCCAACGTCCTGACTTTC.

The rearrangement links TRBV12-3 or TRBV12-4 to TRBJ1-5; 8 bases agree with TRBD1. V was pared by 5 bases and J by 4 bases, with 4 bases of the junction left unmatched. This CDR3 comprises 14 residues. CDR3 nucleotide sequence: TGTGCCAGCAGTATTACAGGGGGTAATCAGCCCCAGCATTTT. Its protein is CASSITGGNQPQHF.

The CDR3 sequence: CAWSVRTGNRDQPQHF. The CDR3 DNA reads TGTGCCTGGAGTGTACGGACAGGGAATAGGGATCAGCCCCAGCATTTT. The V call is TRBV30, the J call TRBJ1-5; 8 bases are shared with TRBD1. This CDR3 is 16 amino acids long. J lost 5 bases, V lost 0 bases, and 9 bases had no gene match. CDR1 and CDR2 (germline): GTSNPN, SVGIG (reference sequence).

This CDR3 reads CASSYGQGATNEKLFF. The CDR3, as DNA: TGTGCCAGCAGTTACGGACAGGGGGCAACTAATGAAAAACTGTTTTTT. The chain recombines TRBV6-5 with TRBJ1-4; 10 bases agree with TRBD1. This CDR3 region has 16 residues. The ends lost 2 bases at V and 0 bases at J; junction bases unmatched: 0. CDR1 is MNHEY and CDR2 is SVGAGI in the germline V gene.

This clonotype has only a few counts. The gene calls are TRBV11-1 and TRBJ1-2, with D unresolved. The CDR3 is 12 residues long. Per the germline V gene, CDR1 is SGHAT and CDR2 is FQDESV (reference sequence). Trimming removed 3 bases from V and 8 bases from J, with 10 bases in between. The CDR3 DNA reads TGTGCCAGCAGCTTGTCCGGCCTCGGCTACACCTTC. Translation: CASSLSGLGYTF.

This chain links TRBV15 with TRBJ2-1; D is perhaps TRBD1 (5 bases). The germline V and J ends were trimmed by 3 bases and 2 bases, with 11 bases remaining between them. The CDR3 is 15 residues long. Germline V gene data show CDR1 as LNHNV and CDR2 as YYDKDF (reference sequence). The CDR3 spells CATSSPMTAYNEQFF. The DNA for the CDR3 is TGTGCCACCAGCAGCCCAATGACAGCCTACAATGAGCAGTTCTTC.

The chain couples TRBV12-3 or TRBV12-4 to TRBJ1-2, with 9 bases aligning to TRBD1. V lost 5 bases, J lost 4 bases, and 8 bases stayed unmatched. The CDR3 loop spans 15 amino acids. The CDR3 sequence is CASSPRGQGSYGYTF. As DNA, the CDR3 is TGTGCCAGCAGTCCCAGGGGACAGGGTAGCTATGGCTACACCTTC.

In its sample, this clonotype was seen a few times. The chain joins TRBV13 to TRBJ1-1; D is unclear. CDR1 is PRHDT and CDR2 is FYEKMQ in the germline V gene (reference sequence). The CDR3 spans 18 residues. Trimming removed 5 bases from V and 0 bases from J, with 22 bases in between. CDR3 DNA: TGTGCCAGCAGCCGGCCCGGAATGAGCCTCGATTTGAACACTGAAGCTTTCTTT. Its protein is CASSRPGMSLDLNTEAFF. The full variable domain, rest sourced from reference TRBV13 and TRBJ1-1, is AAGVIQSPRHLIKEKRETATLKCYPIPRHDTVYWYQQGPGQDPQFLISFYEKMQSDKGSIPDRFSAQQFSDYHSELNMSSLELGDSALYFCASSRPGMSLDLNTEAFFGQGTRLTVV.

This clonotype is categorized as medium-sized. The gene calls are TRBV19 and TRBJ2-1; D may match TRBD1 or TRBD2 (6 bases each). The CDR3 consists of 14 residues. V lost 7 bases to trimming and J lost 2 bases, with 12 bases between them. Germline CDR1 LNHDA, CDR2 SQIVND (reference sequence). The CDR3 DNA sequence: TGTGCCAGTAATGAAGGGGGGACCTACAATGAGCAGTTCTTC. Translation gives CASNEGGTYNEQFF.

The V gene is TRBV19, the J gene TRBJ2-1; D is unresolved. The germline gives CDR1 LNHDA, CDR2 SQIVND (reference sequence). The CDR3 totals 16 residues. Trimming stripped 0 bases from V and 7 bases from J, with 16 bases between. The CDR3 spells CASSIDLGPGPNEQFF. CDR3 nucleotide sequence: TGTGCCAGTAGTATAGATCTCGGACCCGGGCCAAATGAGCAGTTCTTC. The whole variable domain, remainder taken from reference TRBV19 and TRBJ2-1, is DGGITQSPKYLFRKEGQNVTLSCEQNLNHDAMYWYRQDPGQGLRLIYYSQIVNDFQKGDIAEGYSVSREKKESFPLTVTSAQKNPTAFYLCASSIDLGPGPNEQFFGPGTRLTVL.

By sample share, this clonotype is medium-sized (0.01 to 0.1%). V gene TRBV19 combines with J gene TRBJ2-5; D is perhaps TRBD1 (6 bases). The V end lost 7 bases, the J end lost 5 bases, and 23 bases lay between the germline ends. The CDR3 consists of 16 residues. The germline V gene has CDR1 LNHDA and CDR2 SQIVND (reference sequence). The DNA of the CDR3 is TGTGCCAGTACCGAGGGACATCAGGTGGGGCACGAGACCCAGTACTTC. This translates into CASTEGHQVGHETQYF.

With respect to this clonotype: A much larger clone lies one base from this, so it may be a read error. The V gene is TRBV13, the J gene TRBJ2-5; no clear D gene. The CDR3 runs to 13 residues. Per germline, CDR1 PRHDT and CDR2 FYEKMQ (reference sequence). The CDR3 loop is CVSSLGESETQYF. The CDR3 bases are TGTGTCAGCAGCCTGGGTGAGTCCGAGACCCAGTACTTC.

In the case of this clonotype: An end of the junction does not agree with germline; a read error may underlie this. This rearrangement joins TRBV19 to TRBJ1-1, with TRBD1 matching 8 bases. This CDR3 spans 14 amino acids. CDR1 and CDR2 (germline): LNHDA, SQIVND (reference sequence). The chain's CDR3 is CASSDRQGSTKAFF. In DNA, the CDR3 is TGTGCCAGTAGTGACCGACAGGGGAGCACTAAAGCTTTCTTT.